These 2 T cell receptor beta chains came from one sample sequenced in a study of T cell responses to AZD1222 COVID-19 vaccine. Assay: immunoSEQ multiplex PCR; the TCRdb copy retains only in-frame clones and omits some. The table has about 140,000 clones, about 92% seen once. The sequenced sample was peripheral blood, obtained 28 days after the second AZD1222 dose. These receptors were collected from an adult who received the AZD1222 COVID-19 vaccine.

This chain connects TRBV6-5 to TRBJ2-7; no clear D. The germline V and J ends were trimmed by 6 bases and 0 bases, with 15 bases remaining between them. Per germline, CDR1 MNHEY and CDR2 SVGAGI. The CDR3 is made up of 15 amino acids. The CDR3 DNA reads TGTGCCAGCAGCCGAATTACTTACAGCTCCTACGAGCAGTACTTC. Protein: CASSRITYSSYEQYF.

The CDR3 reads CASSPQTGENTGELFF. The DNA of the CDR3 is TGTGCCAGCAGCCCCCAGACAGGGGAGAACACCGGGGAGCTGTTTTTT. The rearrangement links TRBV9 to TRBJ2-2; TRBD1 aligns across 8 bases. The V gene end was trimmed by 4 bases and the J gene end by 1 base; junction bases not matched to a gene: 6. Germline CDR1 is SGDLS and CDR2 is YYNGEE. The CDR3 spans 16 residues.